This TCR beta chain was sequenced for a study of T cells in Graves' hyperthyroidism and ophthalmopathy. Study in general: Initial diagnosis, before any treatment, was when peripheral blood was collected. Study-level findings and limits: Separation of ophthalmopathy from stable hyperthyroidism was achieved by a 13 V-J model. The blood repertoire included most of the expanded thyroid clonotypes above 0.001.

This clonotype was detected only a few times. The antigen is unknown. With duration under 3 months, ophthalmopathy was active: Clinical Activity Score at least 3, NOSPECS at least 4. Researchers amplified the TCR beta CDR3 regions from RNA transcripts. When the TCR CDR3 underwent first-round RT-PCR, the HTBI primer set was used. A single record per CDR3 protein comes from TCRdb applying MiXCR to the multiplex PCR reads. This table holds 350,000 to 400,000 distinct CDR3 sequences, less than 20% found once. The CDR3 runs 13 residues. Between the trimmed V and J ends, which lost 5 bases and 0 bases, there was a span of 5 bases.

The rearrangement uses TRBV12-3 or TRBV12-4 and TRBJ2-4; D not resolved. This clonotype was obtained from a man in his late teens or twenties with Graves' ophthalmopathy. Sequenced material: blood. The CDR3 bases are TGTGCCAGCAGTCTTAGAGCCAAAAACATTCAGTACTTC. As protein: CASSLRAKNIQYF.